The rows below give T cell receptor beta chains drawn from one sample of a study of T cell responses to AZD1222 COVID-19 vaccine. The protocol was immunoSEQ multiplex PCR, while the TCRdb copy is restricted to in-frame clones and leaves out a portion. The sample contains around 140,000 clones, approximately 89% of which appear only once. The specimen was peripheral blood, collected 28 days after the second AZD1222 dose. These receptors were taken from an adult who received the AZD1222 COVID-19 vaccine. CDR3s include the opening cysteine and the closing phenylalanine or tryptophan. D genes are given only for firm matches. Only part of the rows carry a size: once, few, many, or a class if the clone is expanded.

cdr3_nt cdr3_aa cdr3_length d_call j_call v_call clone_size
TGTGCCAGCAGCTTAGCGGAACAGTACTATGGCTACACCTTC CASSLAEQYYGYTF 14 NA TRBJ1-2 TRBV7-9 NA
TGCGCCAGCAGCCACTCAGACAGGGTGGGTGAAAAACTGTTTTTT CASSHSDRVGEKLFF 15 TRBD1 TRBJ1-4 TRBV4-1 NA
TGTGCCAGCAGAGTTCTTGTTTGGCGCGGAGGGAACAATCAGCCCCAGCATTTT CASRVLVWRGGNNQPQHF 18 NA TRBJ1-5 TRBV28 NA
TGTGCCTGGAGTGTACAAGACAGCAATCAGCCCCAGCATTTT CAWSVQDSNQPQHF 14 NA TRBJ1-5 TRBV30 NA
TGTGCCAGCTCACCAACAGAAAGCCTCGCGTACACTGAAGCTTTCTTT CASSPTESLAYTEAFF 16 NA TRBJ1-1 TRBV18 NA
TGTGCCAGCAGCCGAACGACAGGGCTTGGGGAAAAACTGTTTTTT CASSRTTGLGEKLFF 15 TRBD1 TRBJ1-4 TRBV28 NA
TGTGCCAGCAGTTACCGCGGGACCTCAAGCAATGAGCAGTTCTTC CASSYRGTSSNEQFF 15 NA TRBJ2-1 TRBV6-5 NA
TGTGCCAGCAGCCTGGCCTTCAACAATGAGCAGTTCTTC CASSLAFNNEQFF 13 NA TRBJ2-1 TRBV5-4 NA
TGTGCCAGCAGTCCACCCCGGAACACTGAAGCTTTCTTT CASSPPRNTEAFF 13 NA TRBJ1-1 TRBV6-5 NA
TGCGCCAGCAGCGAAACTGGGACTAGCGCCGGCTACGAGCAGTACTTC CASSETGTSAGYEQYF 16 TRBD2 TRBJ2-7 TRBV4-1 NA
TGTGCCAGCAGTTTGATGTTAGGGGATGAGCAGTTCTTC CASSLMLGDEQFF 13 NA TRBJ2-1 TRBV12-3/TRBV12-4 NA
TGTGCCAGTAGTCTGGGACAGGGGTCCGGGGAGCTGTTTTTT CASSLGQGSGELFF 14 TRBD1 TRBJ2-2 TRBV19 NA
TGTGCCAGTAGGCCCCTTCCGGACAGGGGCGTAAATCAGCCCCAGCATTTT CASRPLPDRGVNQPQHF 17 TRBD1 TRBJ1-5 TRBV19 NA
TGCAGCGTTCACCCCCGGGGGGGAAGCACAGATACGCAGTATTTT CSVHPRGGSTDTQYF 15 TRBD2 TRBJ2-3 TRBV29-1 NA
TGTGCCACCCGGGGGGCTAGCGGGTCGGACGAGCAGTACTTC CATRGASGSDEQYF 14 TRBD2 TRBJ2-7 TRBV27 NA
TGTGCCAGCAGAAAACAGGGGAGGCATCAGCCCCAGCATTTT CASRKQGRHQPQHF 14 TRBD1 TRBJ1-5 TRBV6-5 few
TGCAGCGTTGATGCGGGAGGGCCGGGAGAGCAGTACTTC CSVDAGGPGEQYF 13 TRBD2 TRBJ2-7 TRBV29-1 NA
TGTGCCAGCAGTCCCCTAGACAGGGATCAGCCCCAGCATTTT CASSPLDRDQPQHF 14 TRBD1 TRBJ1-5 TRBV28 NA
TGTGCCATCAGTGACTATGGAGGTGACTCCGAGGATAATCAAGCCCAGCATTTT CAISDYGGDSEDNQAQHF 18 NA TRBJ1-5 TRBV10-3 NA
TGTGCCAGCACCCCGGACAGCCCAAACACTGAAGCTTTCTTT CASTPDSPNTEAFF 14 NA TRBJ1-1 TRBV6-2/TRBV6-3 few
TGTGCCAGCAGCTTTAGCGGGCGGACCCCCATAGATACGCAGTATTTT CASSFSGRTPIDTQYF 16 TRBD2 TRBJ2-3 TRBV7-2 NA
TGTGCCAGCTCACCCCGGACCTATTTCGGCACTGAAGCTTTCTTT CASSPRTYFGTEAFF 15 NA TRBJ1-1 TRBV18 NA
TGCGCCAGCAGCTACCCCGGGACAGGGATCGAGACCCAGTACTTC CASSYPGTGIETQYF 15 TRBD1 TRBJ2-5 TRBV5-1 NA
TGTGCCATCAGTGGACCGGGACAGGGGGCAGGTGGCTACACCTTC CAISGPGQGAGGYTF 15 TRBD1 TRBJ1-2 TRBV10-3 NA
TGTGCCAGCAGTTACTCGATCCAGGGTGCTAATGAAAAACTGTTTTTT CASSYSIQGANEKLFF 16 NA TRBJ1-4 TRBV6-5 NA
TGTGCCAGCAGTTTAAGGGGTGAGCAGTACTTC CASSLRGEQYF 11 NA TRBJ2-7 TRBV12-3/TRBV12-4 NA
TGTGCCAGTCAGGGGGGTAATTCACCCCTCCACTTT CASQGGNSPLHF 12 TRBD1 TRBJ1-6 TRBV2 NA
TGCGCCAGCAGCTTGGAGGCCTACGAGCAGTACTTC CASSLEAYEQYF 12 NA TRBJ2-7 TRBV5-1 NA
TGTGCCAGCGTGGGCCCTAGCTATGGCTACACCTTC CASVGPSYGYTF 12 NA TRBJ1-2 TRBV6-5 NA
TGTGCCAGCAGTTCTGGACAGGGCTATGGCTACACCTTC CASSSGQGYGYTF 13 TRBD1 TRBJ1-2 TRBV6-5 NA
TGTGCCTGCGGGCGGACCGATTATGGCTACACCTTC CACGRTDYGYTF 12 NA TRBJ1-2 TRBV12-3/TRBV12-4 NA
TGTGCCAGCAGCCCGCCGGGGCGGAAGAATTACGAGCAGTACTTC CASSPPGRKNYEQYF 15 NA TRBJ2-7 TRBV27 once
TGTGCCAGCAGCTCCGGGACAGCTGGGGCCAACGTCCTGACTTTC CASSSGTAGANVLTF 15 TRBD1 TRBJ2-6 TRBV7-2 NA
TGTGCCAGCAGTTACACTTCCCAACTGTTTTTT CASSYTSQLFF 11 NA TRBJ1-4 TRBV2 NA